This T cell receptor beta chain was retrieved from a study of blood T cell repertoires in COVID-19. Study-wide background: Acute and convalescent COVID-19 specimens originated in the United States, Italy and Spain. T cells, B-cell-depleted T cells, or PBMCs provided the cDNA or gDNA that served as material.

CDR3 length: 15 amino acids. With V trimmed by 2 bases and J by 0 bases, 2 bases remained unmatched. Germline CDR1 MDHEN, CDR2 SYDVKM. Original handling: Amplification with reference gene primers provided the estimates of nucleated cell counts. TCRdb's table, derived via immunoSEQ multiplex PCR, lists solely in-frame clones and lacks some. That table supplies the V and J calls and clone size; D and trimming were determined from the DNA. The table has roughly 140,000 clones, about nine tenths seen once. This chain uses TRBV28 with TRBJ1-1, with 8 bases identical to TRBD1. The sample consisted of peripheral blood. This receptor was taken from a human donor in a cohort sampled during active COVID-19. The CDR3 sequence is CASSLPGQVNTEAFF. The CDR3 DNA follows: TGTGCCAGCAGTTTACCGGGACAGGTGAACACTGAAGCTTTCTTT.